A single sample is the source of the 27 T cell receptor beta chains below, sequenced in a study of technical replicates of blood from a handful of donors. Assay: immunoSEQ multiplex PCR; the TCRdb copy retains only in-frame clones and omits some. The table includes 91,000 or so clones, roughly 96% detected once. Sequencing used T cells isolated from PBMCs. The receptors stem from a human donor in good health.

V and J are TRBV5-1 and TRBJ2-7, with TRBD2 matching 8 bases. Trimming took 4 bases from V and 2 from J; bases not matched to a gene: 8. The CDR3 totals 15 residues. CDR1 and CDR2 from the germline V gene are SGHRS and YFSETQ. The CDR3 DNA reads TGCGCCAGCAGCCAACCCTTAGCGGGGACCTACGAGCAGTACTTC. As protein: CASSQPLAGTYEQYF. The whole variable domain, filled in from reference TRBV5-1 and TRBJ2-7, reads KAGVTQTPRYLIKTRGQQVTLSCSPISGHRSVSWYQQTPGQGLQFLFEYFSETQRNKGNFPGRFSGRQFSNSRSEMNVSTLELGDSALYLCASSQPLAGTYEQYFGPGTRLTVT.

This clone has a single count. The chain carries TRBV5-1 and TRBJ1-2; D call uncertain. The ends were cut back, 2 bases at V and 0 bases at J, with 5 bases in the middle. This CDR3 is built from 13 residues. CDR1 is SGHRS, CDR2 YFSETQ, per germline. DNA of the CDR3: TGCGCCAGCAGCTTAATAGCTAACTATGGCTACACCTTC. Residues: CASSLIANYGYTF.

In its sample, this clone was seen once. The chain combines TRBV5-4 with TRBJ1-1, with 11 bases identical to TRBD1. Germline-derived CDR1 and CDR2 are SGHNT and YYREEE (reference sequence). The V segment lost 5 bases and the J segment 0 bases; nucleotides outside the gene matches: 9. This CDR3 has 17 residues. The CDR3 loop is CASRITGTGGMNTEAFF. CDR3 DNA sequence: TGTGCCAGCAGGATTACCGGGACAGGGGGAATGAACACTGAAGCTTTCTTT.

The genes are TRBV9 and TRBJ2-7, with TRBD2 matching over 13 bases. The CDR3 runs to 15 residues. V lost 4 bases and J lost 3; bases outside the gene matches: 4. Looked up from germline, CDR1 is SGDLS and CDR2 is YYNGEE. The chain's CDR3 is CASSTGLAGNYEQYF. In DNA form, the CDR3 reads TGTGCCAGCAGCACGGGACTAGCGGGGAACTACGAGCAGTACTTC.

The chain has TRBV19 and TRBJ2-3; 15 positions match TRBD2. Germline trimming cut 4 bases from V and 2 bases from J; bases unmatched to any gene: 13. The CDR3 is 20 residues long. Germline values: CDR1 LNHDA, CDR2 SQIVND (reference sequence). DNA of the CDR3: TGTGCCAGTAGTAGAAACCCACCGGGACTAGCGGGGGGTATCACAGATACGCAGTATTTT. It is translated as CASSRNPPGLAGGITDTQYF.

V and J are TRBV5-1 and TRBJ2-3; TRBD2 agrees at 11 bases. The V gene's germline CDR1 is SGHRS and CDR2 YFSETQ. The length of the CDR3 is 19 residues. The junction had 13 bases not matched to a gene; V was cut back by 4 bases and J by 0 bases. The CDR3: CASSRLMPSGGRSTDTQYF. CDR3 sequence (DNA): TGCGCCAGCAGCCGCCTCATGCCTAGCGGGGGGCGAAGCACAGATACGCAGTATTTT.

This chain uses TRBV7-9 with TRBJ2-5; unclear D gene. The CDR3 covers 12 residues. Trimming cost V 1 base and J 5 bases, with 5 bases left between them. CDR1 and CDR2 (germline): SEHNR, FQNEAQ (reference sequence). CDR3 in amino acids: CASSLGLETQYF. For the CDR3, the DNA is TGTGCCAGCAGCTTAGGACTGGAGACCCAGTACTTC. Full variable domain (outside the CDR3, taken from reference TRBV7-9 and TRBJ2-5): DTGVSQNPRHKITKRGQNVTFRCDPISEHNRLYWYRQTLGQGPEFLTYFQNEAQLEKSRLLSDRFSAERPKGSFSTLEIQRTEQGDSAMYLCASSLGLETQYFGPGTRLLVL.

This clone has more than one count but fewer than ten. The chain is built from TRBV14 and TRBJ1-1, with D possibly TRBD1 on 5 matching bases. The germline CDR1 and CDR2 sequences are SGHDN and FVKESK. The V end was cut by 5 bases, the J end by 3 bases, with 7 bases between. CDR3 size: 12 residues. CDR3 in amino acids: CASSRGYTEAFF. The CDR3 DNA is TGTGCCAGCAGCAGGGGATACACTGAAGCTTTCTTT.

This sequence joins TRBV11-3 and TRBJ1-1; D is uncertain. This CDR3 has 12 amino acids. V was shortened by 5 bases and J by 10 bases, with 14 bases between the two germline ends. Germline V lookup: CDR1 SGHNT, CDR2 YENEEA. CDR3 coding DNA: TGTGCCAGCAGCGAGGTACGGGTAAGAGCTTTCTTT. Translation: CASSEVRVRAFF. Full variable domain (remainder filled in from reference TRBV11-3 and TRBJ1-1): EAGVVQSPRYKIIEKKQPVAFWCNPISGHNTLYWYLQNLGQGPELLIRYENEEAVDDSQLPKDRFSAERLKGVDSTLKIQPAELGDSAVYLCASSEVRVRAFFGQGTRLTVV.

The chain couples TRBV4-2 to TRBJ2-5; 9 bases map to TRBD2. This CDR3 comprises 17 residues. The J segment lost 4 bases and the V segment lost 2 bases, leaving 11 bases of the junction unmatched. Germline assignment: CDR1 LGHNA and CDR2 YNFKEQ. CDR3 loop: CASSQPPGVAGAETQYF. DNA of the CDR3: TGTGCCAGCAGCCAACCCCCGGGGGTAGCGGGAGCAGAGACCCAGTACTTC.

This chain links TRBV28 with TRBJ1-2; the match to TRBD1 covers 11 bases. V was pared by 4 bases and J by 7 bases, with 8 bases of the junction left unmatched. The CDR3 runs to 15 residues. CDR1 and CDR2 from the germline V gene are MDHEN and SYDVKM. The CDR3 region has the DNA TGTGCCAGCAGTTCGGCCGGACAGGGGGCGGGTGGCTACACCTTC. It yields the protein CASSSAGQGAGGYTF.

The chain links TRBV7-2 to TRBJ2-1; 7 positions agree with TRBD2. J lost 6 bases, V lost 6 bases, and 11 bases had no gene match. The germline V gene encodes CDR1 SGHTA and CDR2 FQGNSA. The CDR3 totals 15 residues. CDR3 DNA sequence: TGTGCCAGCAGGATGAAAGGACTAGTAGTCAATGAGCAGTTCTTC. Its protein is CASRMKGLVVNEQFF.

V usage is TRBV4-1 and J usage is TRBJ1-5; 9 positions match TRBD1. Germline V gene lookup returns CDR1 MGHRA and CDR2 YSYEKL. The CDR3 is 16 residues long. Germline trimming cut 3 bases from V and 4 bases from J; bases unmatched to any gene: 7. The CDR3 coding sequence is TGCGCCAGCAGCCAGGGGACCGGGACAGGGAATCAGCCCCAGCATTTT. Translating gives CASSQGTGTGNQPQHF.

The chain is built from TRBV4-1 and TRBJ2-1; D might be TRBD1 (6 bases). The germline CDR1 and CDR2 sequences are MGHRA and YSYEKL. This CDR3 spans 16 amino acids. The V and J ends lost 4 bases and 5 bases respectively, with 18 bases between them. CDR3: CASSLSTGSGNNEQFF. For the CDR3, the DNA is TGCGCCAGCAGCCTGTCCACAGGGTCTGGGAACAATGAGCAGTTCTTC.

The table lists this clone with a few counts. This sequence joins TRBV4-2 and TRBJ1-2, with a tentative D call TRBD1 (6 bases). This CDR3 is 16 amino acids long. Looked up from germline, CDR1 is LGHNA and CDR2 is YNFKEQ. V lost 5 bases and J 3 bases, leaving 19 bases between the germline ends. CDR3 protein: CASSFNLQGEHYGYTF. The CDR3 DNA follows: TGTGCCAGCAGCTTCAACCTACAGGGAGAGCACTATGGCTACACCTTC.

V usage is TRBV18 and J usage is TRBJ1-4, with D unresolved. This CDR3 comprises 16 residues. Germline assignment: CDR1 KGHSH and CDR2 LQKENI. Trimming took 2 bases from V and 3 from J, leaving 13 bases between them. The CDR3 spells CASSPNLRDANEKLFF. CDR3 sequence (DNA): TGTGCCAGCTCACCAAACCTGAGGGATGCTAATGAAAAACTGTTTTTT. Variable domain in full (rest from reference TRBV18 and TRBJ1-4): NAGVMQNPRHLVRRRGQEARLRCSPMKGHSHVYWYRQLPEEGLKFMVYLQKENIIDESGMPKERFSAEFPKEGPSILRIQQVVRGDSAAYFCASSPNLRDANEKLFFGSGTQLSVL.

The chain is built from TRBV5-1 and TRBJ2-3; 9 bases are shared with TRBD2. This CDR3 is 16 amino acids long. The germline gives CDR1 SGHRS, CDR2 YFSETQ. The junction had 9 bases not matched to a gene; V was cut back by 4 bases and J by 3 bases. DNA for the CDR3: TGCGCCAGCAGCCCTCAAGCGGGGGGCCTTACAGATACGCAGTATTTT. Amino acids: CASSPQAGGLTDTQYF.

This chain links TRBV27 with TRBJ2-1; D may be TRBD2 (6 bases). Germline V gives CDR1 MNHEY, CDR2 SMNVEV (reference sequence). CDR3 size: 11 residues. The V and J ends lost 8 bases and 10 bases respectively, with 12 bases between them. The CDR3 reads CASGLSTEQFF. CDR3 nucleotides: TGTGCCAGCGGACTAAGCACCGAGCAGTTCTTC.

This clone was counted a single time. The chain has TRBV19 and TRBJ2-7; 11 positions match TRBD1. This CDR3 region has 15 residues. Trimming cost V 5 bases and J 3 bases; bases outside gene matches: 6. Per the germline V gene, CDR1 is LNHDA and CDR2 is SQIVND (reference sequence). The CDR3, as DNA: TGTGCCAGTAGTCTCCGGGACAGGGGGGGCTACGAGCAGTACTTC. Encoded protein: CASSLRDRGGYEQYF. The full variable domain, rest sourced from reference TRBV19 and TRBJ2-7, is DGGITQSPKYLFRKEGQNVTLSCEQNLNHDAMYWYRQDPGQGLRLIYYSQIVNDFQKGDIAEGYSVSREKKESFPLTVTSAQKNPTAFYLCASSLRDRGGYEQYFGPGTRLTVT.

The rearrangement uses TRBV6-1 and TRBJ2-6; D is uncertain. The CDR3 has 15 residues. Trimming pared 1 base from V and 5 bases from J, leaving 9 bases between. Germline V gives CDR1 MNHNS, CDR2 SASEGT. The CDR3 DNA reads TGTGCCAGCAGTGAAGGGGCAGCCCGGGCCAACGTCCTGACTTTC. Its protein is CASSEGAARANVLTF.

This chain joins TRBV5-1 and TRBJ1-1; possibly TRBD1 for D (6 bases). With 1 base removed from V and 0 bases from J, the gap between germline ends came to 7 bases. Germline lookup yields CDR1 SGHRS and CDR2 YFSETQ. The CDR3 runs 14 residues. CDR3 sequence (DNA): TGCGCCAGCAGCTTGAGGGGGATGAACACTGAAGCTTTCTTT. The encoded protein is CASSLRGMNTEAFF.

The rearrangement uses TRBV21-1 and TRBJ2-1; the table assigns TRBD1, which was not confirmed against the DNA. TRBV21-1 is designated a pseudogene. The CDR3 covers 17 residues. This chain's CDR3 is CASSDEPPGQGWNEQFF. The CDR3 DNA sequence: TGTGCCAGCAGCGACGAACCTCCGGGACAGGGGTGGAATGAGCAGTTCTTC.

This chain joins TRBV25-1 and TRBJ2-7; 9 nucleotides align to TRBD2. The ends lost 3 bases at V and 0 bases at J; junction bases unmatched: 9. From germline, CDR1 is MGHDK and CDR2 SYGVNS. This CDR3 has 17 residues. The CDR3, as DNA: TGTGCCAGCAGTGACCAGGGAGTAGCGGGAGTCTCCTACGAGCAGTACTTC. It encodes CASSDQGVAGVSYEQYF.

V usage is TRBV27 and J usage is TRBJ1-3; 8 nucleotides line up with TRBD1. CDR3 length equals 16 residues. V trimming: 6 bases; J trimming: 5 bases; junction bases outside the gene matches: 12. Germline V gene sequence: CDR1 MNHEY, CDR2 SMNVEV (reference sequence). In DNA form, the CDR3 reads TGTGCCAGCAGATCGGACAGGGCTGGGTATCGAAACACCATATATTTT. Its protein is CASRSDRAGYRNTIYF.

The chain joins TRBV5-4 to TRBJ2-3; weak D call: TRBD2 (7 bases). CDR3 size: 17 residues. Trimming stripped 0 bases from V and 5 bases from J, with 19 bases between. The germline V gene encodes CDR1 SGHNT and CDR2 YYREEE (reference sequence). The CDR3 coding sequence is TGTGCCAGCAGCTTGGATACTTGGGCGGGGGCTGGAGATACGCAGTATTTT. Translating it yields CASSLDTWAGAGDTQYF.

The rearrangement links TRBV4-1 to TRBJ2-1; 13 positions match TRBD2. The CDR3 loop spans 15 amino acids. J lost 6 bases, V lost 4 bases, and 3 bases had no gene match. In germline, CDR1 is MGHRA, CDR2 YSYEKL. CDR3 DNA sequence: TGCGCCAGCAGCCTTTGGACTAGCGGGAGCAATGAGCAGTTCTTC. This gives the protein CASSLWTSGSNEQFF.

The CDR3 is CASSSTGGSQPQHF. For the CDR3, the DNA is TGTGCCAGCAGTTCGACAGGGGGAAGTCAGCCCCAGCATTTT. This chain uses TRBV6-1 with TRBJ1-5, with 9 bases fitting TRBD1. Looked up from germline, CDR1 is MNHNS and CDR2 is SASEGT. The V and J ends lost 5 bases and 6 bases, in that order; junction bases with no gene match: 5. This CDR3 has 14 residues.